Given below is one TCR beta chain in context. This receptor's antigen is unknown. Per-base qualities were not stored, and no clone one base away is much larger. TCRbeta CDR3 regions were profiled with the immunoSEQ Assay using bias-controlled multiplex PCR amplification of genomic DNA. Per the source publication's procedure: To quantify the absolute abundance of each unique TCRbeta CDR3 region, the sequences were collapsed and filtered. Two models were used to test differential abundance: a binomial model (Fisher-equivalent) and a beta-binomial model that adds time-dependent variance fitted from healthy donors. Clones with fewer than 5 combined templates were excluded, and clones with Benjamini-Hochberg FDR below 0.01 were called differentially abundant. In the beta-binomial model, variance was expressed as a function of the total template count across the two samples, in the form v = (b*log(k)+a)^2. The clones in this table, taken by TCRdb from immuneACCESS, are in-frame only. Not every clone is retained; where verified, under half of the shortfall comes from an unresolved V gene, and the cause of the rest is unknown. V and J calls and clone size are as listed in that table; D and trimming were resolved from the DNA. The sample table lists 97,000 or so clones, approximately 89% of them with a count of one. Together, the top ten hold 13% to 15% of the sample.

During the collection period, no immune events, such as infections, were documented for the healthy donors. Time-dependent variance in a beta-binomial model of T-cell clone differential abundance was calibrated using healthy-donor blood repertoires as a training cohort. There were about 10 healthy donors in the training cohort, of whom 3 were female and 7 were male. An age range of roughly 29 to 70 years, with an average of roughly 47 years, was recorded for the donors. Whole blood from each healthy donor was obtained from a commercial supplier and was collected at three time points 2 to 3 weeks apart. Genomic DNA was extracted from unsorted whole blood for immunosequencing. The data belong to a study of identifying expanded T cells in peripheral blood (dated by TCRdb to between 2017 and 2020). Some background on the complete study: Four technical replicates, made by sequencing separate aliquots from the same pool of genomic DNA, were compared pairwise.

Study-wide conclusions, independent of this receptor: The binomial model flagged around 1.2 differentially abundant clones between technical replicates but 15 to 17 over around two weeks and around 20 over around four weeks. Variance in clone template counts between two-week samples significantly increased with total template count across all healthy donors. Both the number of clones called differentially abundant and the false-positive rate were significantly reduced by the beta-binomial model across all healthy-donor time intervals. It was expected by the authors that biological variance in healthy repertoires might increase further over much longer intervals, such as months to years.

Trimming removed 5 bases from V and 2 bases from J, leaving 18 bases between the germline ends. The CDR1 and CDR2 encoded by the germline V gene are SGHTA and FQGNSA. Measured from the cysteine to the phenylalanine, the CDR3 is 16 residues long. This entry keeps only the CDR3 DNA: 48 bases, framed from base 1. The V and J segments used are TRBV7-2 and TRBJ1-2; tentative D gene TRBD1, with 5 bases matching. The receptor comes from a person aged 18 to 69 in good health. Source material: blood. The CDR3 in this case is CASSPRGVGGNYGYTF. The sequenced DNA is TGTGCCAGCAGCCCCCGAGGGGTGGGGGGGAACTATGGCTACACCTTC. The full variable domain, completed from the reference TRBV7-2 and TRBJ1-2 proteins outside the CDR3, reads GAGVSQSPSNKVTEKGKDVELRCDPISGHTALYWYRQSLGQGLEFLIYFQGNSAPDKSGLPSDRFSAERTGGSVSTLTIQRTQQEDSAVYLCASSPRGVGGNYGYTFGSGTRLTVV.